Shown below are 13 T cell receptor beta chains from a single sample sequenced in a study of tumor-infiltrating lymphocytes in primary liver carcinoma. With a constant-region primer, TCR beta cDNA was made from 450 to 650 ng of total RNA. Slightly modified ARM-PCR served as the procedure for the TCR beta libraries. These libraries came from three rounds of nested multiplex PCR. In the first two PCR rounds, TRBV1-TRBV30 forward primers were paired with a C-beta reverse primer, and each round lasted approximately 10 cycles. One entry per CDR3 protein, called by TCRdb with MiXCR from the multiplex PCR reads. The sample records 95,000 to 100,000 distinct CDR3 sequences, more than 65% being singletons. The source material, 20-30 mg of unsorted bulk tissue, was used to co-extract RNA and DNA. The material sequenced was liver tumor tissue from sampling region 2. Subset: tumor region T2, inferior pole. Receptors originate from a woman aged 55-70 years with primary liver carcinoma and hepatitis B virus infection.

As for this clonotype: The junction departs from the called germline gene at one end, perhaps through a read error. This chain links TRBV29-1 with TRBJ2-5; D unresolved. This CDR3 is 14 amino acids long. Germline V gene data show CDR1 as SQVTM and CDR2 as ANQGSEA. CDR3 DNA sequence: TGCAACGTTGTGGCATCATCTTCGCCAGAGACCCAGTACTTC. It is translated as CNVVASSSPETQYF.

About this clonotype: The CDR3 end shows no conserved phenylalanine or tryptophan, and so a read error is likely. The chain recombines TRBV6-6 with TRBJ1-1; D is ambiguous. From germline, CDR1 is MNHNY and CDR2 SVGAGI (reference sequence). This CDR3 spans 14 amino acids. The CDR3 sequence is CTSSFGVYSTEAFS. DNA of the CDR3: TGTACCAGCAGTTTTGGGGTTTATAGCACTGAAGCTTTCTCT.

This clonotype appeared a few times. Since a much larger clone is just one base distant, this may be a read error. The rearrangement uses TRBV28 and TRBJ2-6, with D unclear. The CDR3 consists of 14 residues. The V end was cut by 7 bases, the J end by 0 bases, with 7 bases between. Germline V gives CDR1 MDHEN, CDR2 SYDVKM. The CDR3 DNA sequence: TGTGCCAGCACGTGGTTCTCTGGGGCCAACGTCCTGACTTTC. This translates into CASTWFSGANVLTF. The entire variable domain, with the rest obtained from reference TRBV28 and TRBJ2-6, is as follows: DVKVTQSSRYLVKRTGEKVFLECVQDMDHENMFWYRQDPGLGLRLIYFSYDVKMKEKGDIPEGYSVSREKKERFSLILESASTNQTSMYLCASTWFSGANVLTFGAGSRLTVL.

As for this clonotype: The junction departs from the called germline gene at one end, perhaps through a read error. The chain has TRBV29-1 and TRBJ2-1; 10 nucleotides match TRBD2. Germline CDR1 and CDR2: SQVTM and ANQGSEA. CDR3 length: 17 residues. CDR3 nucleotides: TGCAGCGTTGAAGTCCTAGGGACTAGCGACTCCTACCATGAGCAGTTCTTC. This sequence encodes CSVEVLGTSDSYHEQFF.

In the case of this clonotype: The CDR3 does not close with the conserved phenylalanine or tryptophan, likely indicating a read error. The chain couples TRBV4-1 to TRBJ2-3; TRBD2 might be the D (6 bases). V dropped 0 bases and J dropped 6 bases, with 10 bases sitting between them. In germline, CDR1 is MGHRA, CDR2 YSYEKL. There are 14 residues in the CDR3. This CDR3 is CASSQERGRDTQYI. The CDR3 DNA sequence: TGCGCCAGCAGCCAAGAAAGAGGGAGGGATACGCAGTATATC.

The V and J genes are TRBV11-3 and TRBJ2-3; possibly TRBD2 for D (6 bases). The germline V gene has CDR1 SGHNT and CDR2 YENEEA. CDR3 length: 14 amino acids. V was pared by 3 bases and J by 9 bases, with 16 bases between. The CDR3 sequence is CASSFSTSIETQYF. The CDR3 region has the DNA TGTGCCAGCAGCTTCAGTACTAGCATAGAAACGCAGTATTTT.

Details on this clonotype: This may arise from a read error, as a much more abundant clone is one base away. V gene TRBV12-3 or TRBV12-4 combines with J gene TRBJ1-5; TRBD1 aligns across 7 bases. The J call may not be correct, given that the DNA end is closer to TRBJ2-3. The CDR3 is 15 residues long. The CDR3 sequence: CASSPQGRRDQPQYF. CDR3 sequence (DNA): TGTGCCAGCAGTCCACAGGGGAGAAGAGATCAGCCCCAGTATTTT.

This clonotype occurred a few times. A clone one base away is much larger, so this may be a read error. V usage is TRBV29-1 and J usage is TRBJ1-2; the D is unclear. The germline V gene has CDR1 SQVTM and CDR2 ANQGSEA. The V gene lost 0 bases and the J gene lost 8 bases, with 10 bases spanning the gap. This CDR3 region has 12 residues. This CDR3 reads CSVEDHGKGYTF. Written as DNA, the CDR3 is TGCAGCGTTGAAGATCACGGCAAAGGCTACACCTTC.

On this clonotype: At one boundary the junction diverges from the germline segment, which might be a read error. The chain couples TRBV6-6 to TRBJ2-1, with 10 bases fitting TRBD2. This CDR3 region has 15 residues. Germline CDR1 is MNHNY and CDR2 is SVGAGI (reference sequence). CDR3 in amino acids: CASSIGTSEDNEQSF. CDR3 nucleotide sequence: TGTGCCAGCAGTATCGGGACTAGCGAGGACAATGAGCAGTCCTTC.

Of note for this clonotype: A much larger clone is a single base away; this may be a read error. The CDR3 loop is CVSSTLAGSYNEQFF. CDR3 nucleotides: TGTGTCAGCAGCACGCTAGCGGGAAGTTACAATGAGCAGTTCTTC. V usage is TRBV7-8 and J usage is TRBJ2-1; 9 nucleotides line up with TRBD2. The germline V gene encodes CDR1 SGHVS and CDR2 FQNEAQ. This CDR3 comprises 15 residues.

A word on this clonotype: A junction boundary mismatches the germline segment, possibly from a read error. CDR3 region: CSFDTGMGSGELFF. CDR3 in DNA: TGCAGCTTTGACACGGGAATGGGATCCGGGGAGCTGTTTTTT. The gene calls are TRBV29-1 and TRBJ2-2; possible D gene TRBD2, 5 bases. The germline V gene has CDR1 SQVTM and CDR2 ANQGSEA. The CDR3 is made up of 14 amino acids.

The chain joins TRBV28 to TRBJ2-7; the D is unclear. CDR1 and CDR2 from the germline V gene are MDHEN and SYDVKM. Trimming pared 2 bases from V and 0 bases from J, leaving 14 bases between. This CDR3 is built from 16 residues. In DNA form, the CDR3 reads TGTGCCAGCAGTTTAAACCCCGGACGGCCCTCCTACGAGCAGTACTTC. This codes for CASSLNPGRPSYEQYF.

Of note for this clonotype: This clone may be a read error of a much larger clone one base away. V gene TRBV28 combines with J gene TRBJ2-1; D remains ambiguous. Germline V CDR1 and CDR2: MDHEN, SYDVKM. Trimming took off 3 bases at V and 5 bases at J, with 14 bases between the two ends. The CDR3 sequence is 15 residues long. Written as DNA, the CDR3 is TGTGCCAGCAGTTTCCCCGGGTTAGGGAACAATGAGCAGTTCTTC. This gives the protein CASSFPGLGNNEQFF. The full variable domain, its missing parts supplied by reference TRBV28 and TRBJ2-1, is DVKVTQSSRYLVKRTGEKVFLECVQDMDHENMFWYRQDPGLGLRLIYFSYDVKMKEKGDIPEGYSVSREKKERFSLILESASTNQTSMYLCASSFPGLGNNEQFFGPGTRLTVL.